This TCR beta chain was obtained from a study of blood T cells in healthy people across ages. The study's findings and limits: When set beside aged donors, long-lived donors presented more naive CD4+ cells and higher diversity.

Healthy Caucasian individuals from Russia aged about 6 to 95 were enrolled as donors. Alongside a J-beta primer mix, a sample-barcoded 5' primer served in a second PCR lasting about 7 to 11 cycles. Template switching added a 12-random-nucleotide identifier to every cDNA molecule. TCRdb passed the 5' RACE reads through MiXCR, listing each CDR3 protein once. The repertoire holds about 1.8 million distinct CDR3 sequences, with around half as singletons. Comment on this clonotype: The antigen is undetermined.

The CDR3 consists of 15 residues. Looked up from germline, CDR1 is MNHEY and CDR2 is SVGAGI. Germline trimming cut 2 bases from V and 4 bases from J; bases unmatched to any gene: 7. The sequencing sample was made of blood. This sequence joins TRBV6-5 and TRBJ1-2; 7 nucleotides line up with TRBD1. The TCR sequence derives from a woman in her thirties or forties in good health. The CDR3 sequence is CASSYTDRDFYGYTF. The CDR3 nucleotides read TGTGCCAGCAGTTACACCGACAGGGATTTCTATGGCTACACCTTC.